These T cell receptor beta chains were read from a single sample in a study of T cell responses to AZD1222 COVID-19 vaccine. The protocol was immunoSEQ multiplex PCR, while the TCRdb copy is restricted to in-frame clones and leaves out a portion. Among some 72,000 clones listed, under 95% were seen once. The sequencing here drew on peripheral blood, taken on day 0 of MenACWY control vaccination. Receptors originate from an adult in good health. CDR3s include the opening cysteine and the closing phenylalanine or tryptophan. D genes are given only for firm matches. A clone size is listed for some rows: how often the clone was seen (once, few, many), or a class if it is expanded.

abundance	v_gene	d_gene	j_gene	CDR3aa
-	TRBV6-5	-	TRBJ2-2	CASSRDILLTGELFF
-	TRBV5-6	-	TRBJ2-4	CASSYTGAKNIQYF
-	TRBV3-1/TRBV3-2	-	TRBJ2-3	CASSPGGVRTGGVTQYF
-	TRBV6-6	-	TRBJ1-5	CASSQTDFHNQPQHF
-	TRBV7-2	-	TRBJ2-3	CASSQGLAEGTDTQYF
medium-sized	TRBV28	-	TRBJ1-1	CASSLPTGNTEAFF
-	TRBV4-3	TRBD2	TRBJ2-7	CASSQGTSGTYEQYF
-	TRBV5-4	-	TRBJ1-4	CASSLGVNSNEKLFF
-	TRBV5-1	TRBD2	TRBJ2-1	CASSPGTSGTYNEQFF
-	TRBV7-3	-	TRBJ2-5	CASSPGPQETQYF
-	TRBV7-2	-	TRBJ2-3	CASSLQGRLDTQYF
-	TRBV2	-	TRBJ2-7	CASILNRESYEQYF
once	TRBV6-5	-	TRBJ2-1	CASSPQGVNEQFF
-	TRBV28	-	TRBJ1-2	CASIPSRAAIYGYTF
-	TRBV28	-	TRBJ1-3	CASRFDRAGNTIYF
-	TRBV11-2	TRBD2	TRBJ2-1	CASSSQGTSVFPYNEQFF
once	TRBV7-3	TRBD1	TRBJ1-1	CASSPGTGVTEAFF
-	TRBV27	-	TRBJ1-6	CASSLSDGFGSPLHF
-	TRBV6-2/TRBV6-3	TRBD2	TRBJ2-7	CASSWTSDEQYF
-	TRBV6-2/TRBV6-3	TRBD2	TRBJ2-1	CASSMGLAHYNEQFF
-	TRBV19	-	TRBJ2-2	CASSRSNTGELFF
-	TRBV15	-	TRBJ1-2	CATSRILSGAGNYGYTF
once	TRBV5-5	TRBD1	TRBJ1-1	CASSLANPDRGARSEAFF
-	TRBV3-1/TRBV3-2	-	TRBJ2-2	CASSQVGASGELFF
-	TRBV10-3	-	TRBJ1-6	CAISDHENRGANSPLHF
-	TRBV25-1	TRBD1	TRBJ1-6	CASSGQGHSQAPLHF
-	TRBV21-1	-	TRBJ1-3	CASSKGGGYLGNTIYF
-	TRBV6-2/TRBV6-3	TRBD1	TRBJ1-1	CASSGDRVNTEAFF
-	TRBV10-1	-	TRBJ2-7	CASSEFRTLFYEQYF
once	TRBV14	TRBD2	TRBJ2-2	CASSQGREGRTGELFF
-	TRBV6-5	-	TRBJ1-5	CASTSGFNQPQHF
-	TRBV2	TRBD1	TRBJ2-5	CASSQDRGQETQYF
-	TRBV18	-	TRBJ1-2	CASSPPQLAYGYTF
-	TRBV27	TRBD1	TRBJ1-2	CASSFGTGLGYGYTF
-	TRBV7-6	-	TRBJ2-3	CASSLGVSTDTQYF
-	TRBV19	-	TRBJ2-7	CASSHPGGSSYEQYF
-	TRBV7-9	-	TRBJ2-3	CASSLEITKSTDTQYF
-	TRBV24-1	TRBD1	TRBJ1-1	CATSDRGQDTEAFF
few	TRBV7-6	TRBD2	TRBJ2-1	CASSYSGRVSSEQFF
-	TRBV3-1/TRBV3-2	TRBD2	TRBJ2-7	CASSQTSGSSYEQYF
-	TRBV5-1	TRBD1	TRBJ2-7	CASSSHPGTGGGEQYF
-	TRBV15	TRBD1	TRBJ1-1	CATQRGQGTEAFF
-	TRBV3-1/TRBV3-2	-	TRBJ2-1	CASSQDLGESSYNEQFF
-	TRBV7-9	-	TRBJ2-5	CASSPFGSSETQYF
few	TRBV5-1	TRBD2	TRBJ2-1	CASRDGGTNNEQFF
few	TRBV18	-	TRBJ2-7	CASSPPGLRGNEQYF
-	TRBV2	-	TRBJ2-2	CASSANTGELFF
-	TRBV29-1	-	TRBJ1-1	CSVEGTGEAFF
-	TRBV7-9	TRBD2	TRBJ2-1	CASSLGGGAYNEQFF
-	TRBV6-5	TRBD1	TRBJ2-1	CASTRQGNNEQFF
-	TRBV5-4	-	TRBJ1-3	CASSLDAGPSGNTIYF
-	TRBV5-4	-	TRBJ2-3	CASSLSTDTQYF
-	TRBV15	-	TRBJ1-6	CATSRGQNSPLHF